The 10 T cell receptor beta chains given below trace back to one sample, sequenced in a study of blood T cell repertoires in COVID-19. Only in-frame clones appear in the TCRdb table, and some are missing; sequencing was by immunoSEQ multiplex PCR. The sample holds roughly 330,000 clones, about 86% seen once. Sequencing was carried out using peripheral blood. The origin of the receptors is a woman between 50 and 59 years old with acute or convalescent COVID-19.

CDR3 region: CASSPGTSGSTDTQYF. CDR3 DNA sequence: TGTGCCAGCAGCCCGGGGACTAGCGGTTCCACAGATACGCAGTATTTT. The chain employs TRBV9 and TRBJ2-3; 11 bases align to TRBD2. The germline gives CDR1 SGDLS, CDR2 YYNGEE. V lost 4 bases and J lost 2; bases outside the gene matches: 6. The CDR3 is 16 amino acids.

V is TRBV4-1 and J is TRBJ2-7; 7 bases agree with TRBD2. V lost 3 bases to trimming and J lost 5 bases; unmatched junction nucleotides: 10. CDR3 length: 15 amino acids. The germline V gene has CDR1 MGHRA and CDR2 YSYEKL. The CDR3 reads CASSQRVEAGDEQYF. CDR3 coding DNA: TGCGCCAGCAGCCAGAGGGTAGAGGCGGGAGACGAGCAGTACTTC.

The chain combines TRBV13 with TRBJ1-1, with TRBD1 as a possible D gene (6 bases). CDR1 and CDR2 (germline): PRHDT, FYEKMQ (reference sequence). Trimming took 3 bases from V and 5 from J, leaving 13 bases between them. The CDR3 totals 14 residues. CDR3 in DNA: TGTGCCAGCAGCTTGAGGGGAGGGGGGACTGAAGCTTTCTTT. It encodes CASSLRGGGTEAFF.

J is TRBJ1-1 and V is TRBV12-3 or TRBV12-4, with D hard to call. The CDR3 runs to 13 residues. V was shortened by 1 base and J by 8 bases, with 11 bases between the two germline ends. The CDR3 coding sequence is TGTGCCAGCAGTTTAGGATTTAATCAGGAAGCTTTCTTT. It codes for CASSLGFNQEAFF.

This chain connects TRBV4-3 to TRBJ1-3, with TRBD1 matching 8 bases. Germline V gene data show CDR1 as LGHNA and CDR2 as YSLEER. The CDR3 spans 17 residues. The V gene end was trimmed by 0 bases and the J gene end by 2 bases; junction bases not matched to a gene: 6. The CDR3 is CASSQDIQQGAGNTIYF. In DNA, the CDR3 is TGCGCCAGCAGCCAAGATATCCAACAGGGGGCTGGAAACACCATATATTTT.

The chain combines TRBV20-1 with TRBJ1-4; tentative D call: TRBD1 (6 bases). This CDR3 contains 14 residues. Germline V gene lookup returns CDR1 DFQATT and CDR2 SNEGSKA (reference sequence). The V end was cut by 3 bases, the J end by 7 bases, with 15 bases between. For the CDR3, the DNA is TGCAGTGCTAGTCCCCAGGGGATGGGTGAAAAACTGTTTTTT. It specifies CSASPQGMGEKLFF.

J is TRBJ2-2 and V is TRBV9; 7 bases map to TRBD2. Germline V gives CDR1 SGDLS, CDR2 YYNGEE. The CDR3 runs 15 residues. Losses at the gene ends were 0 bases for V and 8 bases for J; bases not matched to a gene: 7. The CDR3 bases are TGTGCCAGCAGCGTAGGAACTAGCGCTAAGGGGGAGCTGTTTTTT. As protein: CASSVGTSAKGELFF.

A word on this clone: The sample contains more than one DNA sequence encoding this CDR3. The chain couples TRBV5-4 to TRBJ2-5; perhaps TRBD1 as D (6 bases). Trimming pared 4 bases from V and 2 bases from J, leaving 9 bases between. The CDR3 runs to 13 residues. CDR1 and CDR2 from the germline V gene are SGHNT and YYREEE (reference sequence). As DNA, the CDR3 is TGTGCCAGCAGCCCCGGACAGCAAGAGACCCAGTACTTC. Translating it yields CASSPGQQETQYF.

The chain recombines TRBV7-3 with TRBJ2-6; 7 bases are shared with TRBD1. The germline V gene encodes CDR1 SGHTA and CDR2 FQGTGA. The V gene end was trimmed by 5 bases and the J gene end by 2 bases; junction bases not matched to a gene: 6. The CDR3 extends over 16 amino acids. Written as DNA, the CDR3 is TGTGCCAGCAGCCGGACAGGCGAGGCTGGGGCCAACGTCCTGACTTTC. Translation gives CASSRTGEAGANVLTF.

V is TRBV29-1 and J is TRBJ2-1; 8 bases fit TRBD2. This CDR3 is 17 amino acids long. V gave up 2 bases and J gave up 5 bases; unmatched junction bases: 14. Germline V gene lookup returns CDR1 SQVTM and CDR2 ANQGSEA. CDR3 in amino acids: CSVEPVPGRGAHNEQFF. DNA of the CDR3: TGCAGCGTTGAACCGGTCCCCGGGCGGGGGGCGCACAATGAGCAGTTCTTC.